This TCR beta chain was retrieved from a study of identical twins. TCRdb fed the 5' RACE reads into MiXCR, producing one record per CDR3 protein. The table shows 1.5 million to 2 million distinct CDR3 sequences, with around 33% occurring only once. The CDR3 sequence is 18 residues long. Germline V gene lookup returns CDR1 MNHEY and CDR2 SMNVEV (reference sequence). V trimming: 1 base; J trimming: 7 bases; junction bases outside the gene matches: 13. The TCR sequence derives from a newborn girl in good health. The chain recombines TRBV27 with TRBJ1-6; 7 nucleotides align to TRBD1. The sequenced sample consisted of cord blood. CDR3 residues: CASSLWAPKGARNSPLHF. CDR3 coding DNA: TGTGCCAGCAGTTTATGGGCCCCGAAGGGGGCGCGGAATTCACCCCTCCACTTT.